The rows below give T cell receptor beta chains drawn from one sample of a study of blood T cell repertoires in COVID-19. Clones were read by immunoSEQ multiplex PCR, and TCRdb kept only the in-frame ones, dropping some. The table shows over 250,000 clones, with 88% occurring only once. The sequenced material came from peripheral blood. Receptors originate from a man aged 55 to 69 who had recovered from COVID-19. Both conserved end residues are part of each CDR3. Each record gives: D gene, J gene, V gene, clone size, CDR3 length, CDR3 protein, CDR3 DNA. A D gene is named only where the DNA matches it firmly. Not all rows give a size; the values are once, few, many and, for expanded clones, a class.

.,TRBJ2-1,TRBV11-1,.,11,CASRSRDEQFF,TGTGCCAGCAGATCTCGAGATGAGCAGTTCTTC
TRBD1,TRBJ1-3,TRBV11-2,.,17,CASSLADRGSRRNTIYF,TGTGCCAGCAGCTTAGCCGACAGGGGGAGTCGGCGAAACACCATATATTTT
.,TRBJ1-3,TRBV30,.,12,CALEGGGNTIYF,TGTGCCTTGGAGGGTGGGGGAAACACCATATATTTT
.,TRBJ2-7,TRBV24-1,.,15,CATSDPGSPSYEQYF,TGTGCCACCAGTGACCCAGGGTCTCCCTCCTACGAGCAGTACTTC
TRBD2,TRBJ2-5,TRBV15,.,17,CATSKTGTSGPSGTQYF,TGTGCCACCAGCAAAACCGGGACTAGCGGGCCATCAGGGACCCAGTACTTC
TRBD1,TRBJ1-5,TRBV9,.,15,CASSATGGLNQPQHF,TGTGCCAGCAGCGCAACAGGGGGCTTGAATCAGCCCCAGCATTTT
TRBD1,TRBJ1-2,TRBV29-1,once,12,CSVPTGNYGYTF,TGCAGCGTGCCGACAGGGAACTATGGCTACACCTTC
TRBD1,TRBJ2-7,TRBV19,.,15,CASSPRVGQVYEQYF,TGTGCCAGTAGTCCTAGGGTGGGACAGGTGTACGAGCAGTACTTC
.,TRBJ2-1,TRBV24-1,.,16,CATSDFRAKSRNEQFF,TGTGCCACCAGTGATTTTAGAGCAAAGTCTCGCAATGAGCAGTTCTTC
TRBD2,TRBJ2-5,TRBV7-6,.,18,CASRRGWTSGGPEETQYF,TGTGCCAGCAGACGGGGGTGGACTAGCGGGGGCCCCGAAGAGACCCAGTACTTC
.,TRBJ2-5,TRBV3-1/TRBV3-2,.,15,CASSLRRGQQETQYF,TGTGCCAGCAGCCTAAGGAGAGGGCAGCAAGAGACCCAGTACTTC
TRBD2,TRBJ2-1,TRBV7-2,.,16,CASSFPSGGISNEQFF,TGTGCCAGCAGCTTCCCTAGCGGGGGAATTTCGAATGAGCAGTTCTTC
TRBD2,TRBJ2-5,TRBV10-2,.,14,CASSEWTSSETQYF,TGCGCCAGCAGTGAGTGGACTAGCTCGGAGACCCAGTACTTC
.,TRBJ2-5,TRBV7-6,.,12,CASSLERETQYF,TGTGCCAGCAGCTTAGAGAGAGAGACCCAGTACTTC
TRBD1,TRBJ1-2,TRBV7-9,.,14,CASSDTTDRLGYTF,TGTGCCAGCAGCGACACCACGGACAGGCTTGGCTACACCTTC
TRBD1,TRBJ1-6,TRBV13,few,11,CASGQGAPLHF,TGTGCCAGCGGACAGGGGGCTCCCCTCCACTTT
.,TRBJ2-7,TRBV9,.,15,CASSVDLRSSYEQYF,TGTGCCAGCAGCGTAGATCTCCGGAGCTCCTACGAGCAGTACTTC
.,TRBJ2-1,TRBV5-5,.,12,CASSWQGSEQFF,TGTGCCAGCAGCTGGCAGGGCAGTGAGCAGTTCTTC
TRBD1,TRBJ1-2,TRBV11-2,.,16,CASSQVENRGVTGYTF,TGTGCCAGCAGCCAGGTCGAGAACAGGGGGGTAACCGGCTACACCTTC
.,TRBJ1-2,TRBV15,.,12,CATSRTPGGYTF,TGTGCCACCAGCAGGACCCCAGGTGGCTACACCTTC
.,TRBJ1-2,TRBV18,few,14,CASSPSREDYGYTF,TGTGCCAGCTCACCGTCGAGGGAGGACTATGGCTACACCTTC
TRBD2,TRBJ2-3,TRBV7-2,.,17,CASSLRLAGRAGDTQYF,TGTGCCAGCAGCTTAAGACTAGCGGGCCGAGCGGGCGATACGCAGTATTTT